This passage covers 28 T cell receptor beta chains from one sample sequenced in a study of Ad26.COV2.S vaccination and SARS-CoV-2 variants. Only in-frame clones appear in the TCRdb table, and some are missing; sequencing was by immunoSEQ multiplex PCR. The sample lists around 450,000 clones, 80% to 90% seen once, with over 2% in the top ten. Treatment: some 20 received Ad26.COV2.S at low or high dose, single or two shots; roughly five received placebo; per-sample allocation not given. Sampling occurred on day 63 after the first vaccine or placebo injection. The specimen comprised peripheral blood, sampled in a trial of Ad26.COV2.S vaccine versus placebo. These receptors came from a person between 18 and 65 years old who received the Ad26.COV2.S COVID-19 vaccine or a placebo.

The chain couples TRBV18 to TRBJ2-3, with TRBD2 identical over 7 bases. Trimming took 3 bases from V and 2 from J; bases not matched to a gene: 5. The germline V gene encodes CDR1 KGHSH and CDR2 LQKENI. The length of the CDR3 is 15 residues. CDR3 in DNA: TGTGCCAGCTCACCGAGGGGAGGGTCCACAGATACGCAGTATTTT. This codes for CASSPRGGSTDTQYF. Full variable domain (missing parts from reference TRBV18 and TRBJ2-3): NAGVMQNPRHLVRRRGQEARLRCSPMKGHSHVYWYRQLPEEGLKFMVYLQKENIIDESGMPKERFSAEFPKEGPSILRIQQVVRGDSAAYFCASSPRGGSTDTQYFGPGTRLTVL.

DNA for the CDR3: TGTGCCAGCAGCTTAAGGGTCTCCTACGAGCAGTACGTC. Translating gives CASSLRVSYEQYV. The chain combines TRBV13 with TRBJ2-7; D gene ambiguous. The CDR3 extends over 13 amino acids. Per germline, CDR1 PRHDT and CDR2 FYEKMQ (reference sequence). The V end lost 2 bases, the J end lost 0 bases, and 5 bases lay between the germline ends.

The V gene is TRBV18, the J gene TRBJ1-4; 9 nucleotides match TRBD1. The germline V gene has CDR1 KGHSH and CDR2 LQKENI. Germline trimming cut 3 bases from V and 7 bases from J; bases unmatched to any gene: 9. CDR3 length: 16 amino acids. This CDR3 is CASSPVARDRVEKLFF. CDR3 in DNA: TGTGCCAGCTCACCGGTGGCCCGGGACAGGGTTGAAAAACTGTTTTTT. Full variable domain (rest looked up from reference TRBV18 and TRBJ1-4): NAGVMQNPRHLVRRRGQEARLRCSPMKGHSHVYWYRQLPEEGLKFMVYLQKENIIDESGMPKERFSAEFPKEGPSILRIQQVVRGDSAAYFCASSPVARDRVEKLFFGSGTQLSVL.

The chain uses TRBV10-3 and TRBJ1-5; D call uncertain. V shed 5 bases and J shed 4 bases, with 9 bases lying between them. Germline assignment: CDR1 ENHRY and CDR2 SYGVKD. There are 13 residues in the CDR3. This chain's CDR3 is CAISSSANQPQHF. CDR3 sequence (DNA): TGTGCCATCAGTTCCAGCGCTAATCAGCCCCAGCATTTT.

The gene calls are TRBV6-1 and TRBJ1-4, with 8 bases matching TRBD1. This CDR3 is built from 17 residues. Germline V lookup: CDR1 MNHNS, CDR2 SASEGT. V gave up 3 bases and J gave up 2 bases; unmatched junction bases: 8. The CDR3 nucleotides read TGTGCCAGCAGTGACAACGCAGGGGGCTTGACTAATGAAAAACTGTTTTTT. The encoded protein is CASSDNAGGLTNEKLFF.

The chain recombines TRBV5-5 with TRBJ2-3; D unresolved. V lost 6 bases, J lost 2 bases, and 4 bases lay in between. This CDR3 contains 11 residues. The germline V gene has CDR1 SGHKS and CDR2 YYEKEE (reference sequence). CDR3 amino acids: CASTYTDTQYF. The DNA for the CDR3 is TGTGCCAGCACCTACACAGATACGCAGTATTTT.

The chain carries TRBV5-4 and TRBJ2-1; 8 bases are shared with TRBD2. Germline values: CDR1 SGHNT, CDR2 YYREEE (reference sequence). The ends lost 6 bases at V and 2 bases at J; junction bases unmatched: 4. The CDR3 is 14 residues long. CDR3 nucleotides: TGTGCCAGCACCCGCGGGGGGCCCTACAATGAGCAGTTCTTC. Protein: CASTRGGPYNEQFF.

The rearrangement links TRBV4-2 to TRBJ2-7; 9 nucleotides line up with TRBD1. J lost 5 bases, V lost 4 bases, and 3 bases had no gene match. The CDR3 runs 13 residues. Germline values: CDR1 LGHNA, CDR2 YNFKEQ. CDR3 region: CASSRDREDEQYF. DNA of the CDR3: TGTGCCAGCAGCCGGGACAGGGAAGACGAGCAGTACTTC.

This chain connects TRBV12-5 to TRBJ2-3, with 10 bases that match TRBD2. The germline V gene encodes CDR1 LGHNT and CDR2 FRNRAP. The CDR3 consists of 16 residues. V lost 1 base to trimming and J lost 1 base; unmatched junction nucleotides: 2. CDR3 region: CASGLGLAGRTDTQYF. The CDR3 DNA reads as TGTGCTAGTGGTTTGGGACTAGCGGGCCGCACAGATACGCAGTATTTT.

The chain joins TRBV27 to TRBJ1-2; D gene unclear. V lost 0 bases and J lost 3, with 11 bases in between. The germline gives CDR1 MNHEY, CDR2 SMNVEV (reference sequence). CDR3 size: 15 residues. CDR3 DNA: TGTGCCAGCAGTTTATCCGGCAGGTGGGACTATGGCTACACCTTC. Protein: CASSLSGRWDYGYTF.

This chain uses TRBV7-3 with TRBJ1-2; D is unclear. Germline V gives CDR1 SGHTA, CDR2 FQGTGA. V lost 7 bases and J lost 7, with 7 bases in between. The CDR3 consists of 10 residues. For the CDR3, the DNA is TGTGCCAGCAACTGGGGTGGCTACACCTTC. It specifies CASNWGGYTF.

The CDR3 nucleotides read TGTGCCAGCAGCTTAACTGCAGGGACAGAAGAGACCCAGTACTTC. Translation: CASSLTAGTEETQYF. The J gene is TRBJ2-5, the V gene TRBV7-2; 7 positions match TRBD1. CDR3 length equals 15 residues. Trimming cost V 2 bases and J 3 bases; bases outside gene matches: 6. Germline V gene lookup returns CDR1 SGHTA and CDR2 FQGNSA. The full variable domain, rest sourced from reference TRBV7-2 and TRBJ2-5, is GAGVSQSPSNKVTEKGKDVELRCDPISGHTALYWYRQSLGQGLEFLIYFQGNSAPDKSGLPSDRFSAERTGGSVSTLTIQRTQQEDSAVYLCASSLTAGTEETQYFGPGTRLLVL.

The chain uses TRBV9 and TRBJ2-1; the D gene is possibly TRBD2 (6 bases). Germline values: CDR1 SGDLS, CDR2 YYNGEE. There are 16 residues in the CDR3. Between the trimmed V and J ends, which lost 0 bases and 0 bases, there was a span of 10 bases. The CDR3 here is CASSVGRGISYNEQFF. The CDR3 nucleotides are TGTGCCAGCAGCGTAGGTCGGGGGATCTCCTACAATGAGCAGTTCTTC. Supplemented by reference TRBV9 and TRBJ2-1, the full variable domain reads DSGVTQTPKHLITATGQRVTLRCSPRSGDLSVYWYQQSLDQGLQFLIQYYNGEERAKGNILERFSAQQFPDLHSELNLSSLELGDSALYFCASSVGRGISYNEQFFGPGTRLTVL.

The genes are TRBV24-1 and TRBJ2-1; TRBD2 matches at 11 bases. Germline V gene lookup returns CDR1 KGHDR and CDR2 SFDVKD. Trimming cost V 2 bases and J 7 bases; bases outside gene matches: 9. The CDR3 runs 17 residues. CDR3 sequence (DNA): TGTGCCACCAGTGATTCAGGACTAGCGGGCAGAAAGAATGAGCAGTTCTTC. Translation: CATSDSGLAGRKNEQFF.

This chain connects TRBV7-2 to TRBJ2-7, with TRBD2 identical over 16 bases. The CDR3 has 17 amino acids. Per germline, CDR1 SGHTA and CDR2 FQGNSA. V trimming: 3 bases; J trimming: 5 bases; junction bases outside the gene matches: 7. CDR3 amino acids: CASSFPGLAGGLDEQYF. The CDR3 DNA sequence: TGTGCCAGCAGCTTCCCGGGACTAGCGGGGGGGCTGGACGAGCAGTACTTC. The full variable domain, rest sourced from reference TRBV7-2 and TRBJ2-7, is GAGVSQSPSNKVTEKGKDVELRCDPISGHTALYWYRQSLGQGLEFLIYFQGNSAPDKSGLPSDRFSAERTGGSVSTLTIQRTQQEDSAVYLCASSFPGLAGGLDEQYFGPGTRLTVT.

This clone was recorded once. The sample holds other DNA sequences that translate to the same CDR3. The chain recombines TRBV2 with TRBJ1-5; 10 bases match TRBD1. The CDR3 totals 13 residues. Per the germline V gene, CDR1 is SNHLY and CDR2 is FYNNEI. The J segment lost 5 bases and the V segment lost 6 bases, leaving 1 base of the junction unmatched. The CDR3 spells CASSGTGDQPQHF. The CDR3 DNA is TGTGCCAGCAGCGGGACAGGGGATCAGCCCCAGCATTTT.

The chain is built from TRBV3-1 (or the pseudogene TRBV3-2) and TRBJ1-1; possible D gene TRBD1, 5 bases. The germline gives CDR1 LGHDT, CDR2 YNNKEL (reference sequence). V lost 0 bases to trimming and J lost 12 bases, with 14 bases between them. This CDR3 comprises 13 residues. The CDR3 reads CASSQDRDGLTFF. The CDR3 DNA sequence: TGTGCCAGCAGCCAAGACAGGGATGGTTTGACTTTCTTT.

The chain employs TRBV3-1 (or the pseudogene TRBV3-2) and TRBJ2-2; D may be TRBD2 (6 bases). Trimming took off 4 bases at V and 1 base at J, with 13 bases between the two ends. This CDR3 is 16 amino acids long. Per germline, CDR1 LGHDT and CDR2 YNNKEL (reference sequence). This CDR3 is CASSRRGGENTGELFF. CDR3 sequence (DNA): TGTGCCAGCAGCCGTCGCGGCGGGGAGAACACCGGGGAGCTGTTTTTT.

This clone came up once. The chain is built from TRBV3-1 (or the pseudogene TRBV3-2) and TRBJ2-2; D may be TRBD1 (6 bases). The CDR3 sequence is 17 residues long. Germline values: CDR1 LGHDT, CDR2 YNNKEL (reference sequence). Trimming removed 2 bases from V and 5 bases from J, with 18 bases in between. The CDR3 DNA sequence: TGTGCCAGCAGCCAAATAGGCCGAGGGGGTCTGACCGGGGAGCTGTTTTTT. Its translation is CASSQIGRGGLTGELFF.

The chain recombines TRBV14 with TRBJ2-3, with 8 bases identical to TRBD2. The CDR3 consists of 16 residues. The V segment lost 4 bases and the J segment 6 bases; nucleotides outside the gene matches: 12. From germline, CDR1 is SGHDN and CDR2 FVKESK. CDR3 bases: TGTGCCAGCAGCCGTCGAGCGGGGGCCCAGTGGGATACGCAGTATTTT. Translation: CASSRRAGAQWDTQYF.

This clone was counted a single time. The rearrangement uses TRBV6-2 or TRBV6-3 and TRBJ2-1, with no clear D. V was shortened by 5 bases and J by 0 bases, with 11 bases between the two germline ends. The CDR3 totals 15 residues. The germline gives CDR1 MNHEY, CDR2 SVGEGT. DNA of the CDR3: TGTGCCAGCAGTCCCCAAGGCCGCTCCTACAATGAGCAGTTCTTC. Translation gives CASSPQGRSYNEQFF.

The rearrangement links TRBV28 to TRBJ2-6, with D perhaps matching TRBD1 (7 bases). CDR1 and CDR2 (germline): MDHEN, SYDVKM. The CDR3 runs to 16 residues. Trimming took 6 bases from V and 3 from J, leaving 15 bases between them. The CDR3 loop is CASRLTGRSGANVLTF. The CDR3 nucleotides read TGTGCCAGCAGGCTGACAGGGAGGAGTGGGGCCAACGTCCTGACTTTC.

CDR3 residues: CASSLRDRETFSNQPQHF. The DNA of the CDR3 is TGTGCCAGCAGCTTACGGGACAGGGAGACTTTTAGCAATCAGCCCCAGCATTTT. This chain uses TRBV7-2 with TRBJ1-5, with 9 nucleotides matching TRBD1. V was clipped by 2 bases and J by 0 bases; unmatched bases: 8. CDR1 and CDR2 (germline): SGHTA, FQGNSA. The CDR3 has 18 residues. The variable domain in full, with the rest retrieved from reference TRBV7-2 and TRBJ1-5, is GAGVSQSPSNKVTEKGKDVELRCDPISGHTALYWYRQSLGQGLEFLIYFQGNSAPDKSGLPSDRFSAERTGGSVSTLTIQRTQQEDSAVYLCASSLRDRETFSNQPQHFGDGTRLSIL.

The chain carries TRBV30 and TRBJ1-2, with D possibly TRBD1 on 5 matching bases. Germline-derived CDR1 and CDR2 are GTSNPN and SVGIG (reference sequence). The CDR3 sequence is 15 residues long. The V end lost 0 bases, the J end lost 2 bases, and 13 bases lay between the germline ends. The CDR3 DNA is TGTGCCTGGAGTGTAAAATCCGCAGGGAACTATGGCTACACCTTC. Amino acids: CAWSVKSAGNYGYTF.

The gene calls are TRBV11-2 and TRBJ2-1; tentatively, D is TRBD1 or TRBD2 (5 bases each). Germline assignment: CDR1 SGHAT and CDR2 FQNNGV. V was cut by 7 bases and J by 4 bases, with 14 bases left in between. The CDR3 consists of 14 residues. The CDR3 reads CASTRMGEYNEQFF. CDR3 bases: TGTGCCAGCACCCGAATGGGGGAGTACAATGAGCAGTTCTTC.

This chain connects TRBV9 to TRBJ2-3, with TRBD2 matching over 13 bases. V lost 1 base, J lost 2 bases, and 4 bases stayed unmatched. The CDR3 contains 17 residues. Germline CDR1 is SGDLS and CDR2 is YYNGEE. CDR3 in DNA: TGTGCCAGCAGCGTACTAGGACTAGCGGGAGACACAGATACGCAGTATTTT. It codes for CASSVLGLAGDTDTQYF. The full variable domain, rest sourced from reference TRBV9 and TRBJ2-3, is DSGVTQTPKHLITATGQRVTLRCSPRSGDLSVYWYQQSLDQGLQFLIQYYNGEERAKGNILERFSAQQFPDLHSELNLSSLELGDSALYFCASSVLGLAGDTDTQYFGPGTRLTVL.

The CDR3: CASSYSNDLEQFF. The CDR3 DNA is TGTGCCAGCAGTTACTCGAATGATCTTGAGCAGTTCTTC. This chain links TRBV6-6 with TRBJ2-1; D gene unclear. CDR3 size: 13 residues. CDR1 and CDR2 (germline): MNHNY, SVGAGI (reference sequence). Trimming cost V 0 bases and J 9 bases, with 9 bases left between them.

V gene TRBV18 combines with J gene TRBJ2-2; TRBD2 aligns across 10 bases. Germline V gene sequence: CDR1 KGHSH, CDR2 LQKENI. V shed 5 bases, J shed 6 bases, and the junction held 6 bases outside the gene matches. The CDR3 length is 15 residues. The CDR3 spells CASSGLAGVAGELFF. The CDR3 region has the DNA TGTGCCAGCTCAGGCCTAGCGGGAGTAGCCGGGGAGCTGTTTTTT. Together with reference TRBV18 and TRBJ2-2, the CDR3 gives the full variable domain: NAGVMQNPRHLVRRRGQEARLRCSPMKGHSHVYWYRQLPEEGLKFMVYLQKENIIDESGMPKERFSAEFPKEGPSILRIQQVVRGDSAAYFCASSGLAGVAGELFFGEGSRLTVL.